Each of the 28 T cell receptor beta chains below was sequenced from the same sample in a study of CD8 T cells in ankylosing spondylitis. Study observations and caveats: Seemingly distinctive of ankylosing spondylitis blood was a TCR beta motif formed by eight highly homologous variants.

TCRdb analysed the 5' RACE reads with MiXCR anew, one entry per CDR3 protein. The sample records over 450,000 distinct CDR3 sequences, roughly 13% being singletons. Which antigens these TCRs recognize remains unknown. Material: blood, either unsorted or a sorted T cell fraction (not recorded which). Receptors originate from a male donor with ankylosing spondylitis.

Only a few counts were recorded for this clonotype. The V gene is TRBV10-3, the J gene TRBJ2-7; D is perhaps TRBD1 (5 bases). The CDR3 is 16 residues long. Trimming took off 5 bases at V and 0 bases at J, with 17 bases between the two ends. CDR1 and CDR2 (germline): ENHRY, SYGVKD. For the CDR3, the DNA is TGTGCCATCAGTTTAAAGGATGTAGACAGCTCCTACGAGCAGTACTTC. Its translation: CAISLKDVDSSYEQYF.

The genes are TRBV20-1 and TRBJ1-2; a possible D gene is TRBD1 (5 bases). The germline V and J ends were trimmed by 4 bases and 1 base, with 13 bases remaining between them. The CDR3 contains 14 residues. Germline V gene data show CDR1 as DFQATT and CDR2 as SNEGSKA (reference sequence). As DNA, the CDR3 is TGCAGTGCTACAGACAGATCCCTTAACTATGGCTACACCTTC. This gives the protein CSATDRSLNYGYTF.

This clonotype was detected a few times. The gene calls are TRBV3-1 and TRBJ2-7; 8 nucleotides line up with TRBD1. Germline CDR1 is LGHDT and CDR2 is YNNKEL (reference sequence). The CDR3 spans 15 residues. The J segment lost 0 bases and the V segment lost 4 bases, leaving 5 bases of the junction unmatched. The CDR3 DNA is TGTGCCAGCAGCCCCCGGGACAGGTTCTCCTACGAGCAGTACTTC. It is translated as CASSPRDRFSYEQYF.

This clonotype occurred a few times. The genes are TRBV5-1 and TRBJ2-4; a possible D gene is TRBD2 (5 bases). The germline V and J ends were trimmed by 5 bases and 0 bases, with 9 bases remaining between them. The CDR3 runs 14 residues. Germline CDR1 is SGHRS and CDR2 is YFSETQ. The DNA of the CDR3 is TGCGCCAGCAGTTACGGGGTAGCCAAAAACATTCAGTACTTC. This gives the protein CASSYGVAKNIQYF.

This chain connects TRBV5-1 to TRBJ1-2; a possible D gene is TRBD1 (5 bases). With 0 bases removed from V and 5 bases from J, the gap between germline ends came to 17 bases. Germline CDR1 is SGHRS and CDR2 is YFSETQ. CDR3 length: 16 residues. CDR3 loop: CASSLEPGRESYGYTF. CDR3 sequence (DNA): TGCGCCAGCAGCTTGGAGCCCGGCAGGGAGTCTTATGGCTACACCTTC.

This clonotype has at least ten counts. The CDR3 DNA reads as TGTGCCAGCAGTCCTGGACAGACCCTCAATCAGCCCCAGCATTTT. Amino acid sequence: CASSPGQTLNQPQHF. The rearrangement uses TRBV12-3 or TRBV12-4 and TRBJ1-5, with D possibly TRBD1 on 6 matching bases. Trimming removed 5 bases from V and 3 bases from J, with 14 bases in between. The CDR3 totals 15 residues.

This clonotype was picked up a small number of times. The genes are TRBV2 and TRBJ2-7; 8 nucleotides agree with TRBD1. The V segment lost 6 bases and the J segment 2 bases; nucleotides outside the gene matches: 3. CDR1 is SNHLY and CDR2 is FYNNEI in the germline V gene. This CDR3 is 13 amino acids long. CDR3: CASRTGVPYEQYV. The CDR3 bases are TGTGCCAGCAGGACAGGGGTCCCCTACGAGCAGTACGTC.

The V gene is TRBV4-1, the J gene TRBJ2-1, with D tentatively TRBD2 (6 bases). From germline, CDR1 is MGHRA and CDR2 YSYEKL. The CDR3 is 14 residues long. V shed 0 bases and J shed 7 bases, with 10 bases lying between them. This chain's CDR3 is CASSQDWSGNEQFF. CDR3 in DNA: TGCGCCAGCAGCCAAGATTGGAGCGGGAATGAGCAGTTCTTC.

The chain carries TRBV2 and TRBJ2-5; D might be TRBD2 (5 bases). CDR3 length: 13 amino acids. V lost 5 bases and J 9 bases, leaving 16 bases between the germline ends. Germline CDR1 is SNHLY and CDR2 is FYNNEI. Here the CDR3 reads CASSWTRAEAQYF. CDR3 DNA sequence: TGTGCCAGCAGTTGGACTCGGGCTGAGGCCCAGTACTTC.

A few counts support this clonotype. The CDR3 region is CASRPGRSGFYEQYF. CDR3 sequence (DNA): TGTGCCAGCAGACCAGGGAGGTCGGGCTTCTACGAGCAGTACTTC. V is TRBV12-3 or TRBV12-4 and J is TRBJ2-7; D may be TRBD2 (6 bases). V lost 6 bases to trimming and J lost 3 bases, with 18 bases between them. CDR3 length equals 15 residues.

This clonotype was seen a few times. The chain is built from TRBV4-1 and TRBJ1-2; the D gene is possibly TRBD1 (5 bases). The ends were cut back, 0 bases at V and 3 bases at J, with 14 bases in the middle. This CDR3 comprises 16 residues. Germline V gene data show CDR1 as MGHRA and CDR2 as YSYEKL. This chain's CDR3 is CASSQDARGFDYGYTF. For the CDR3, the DNA is TGCGCCAGCAGCCAAGATGCAAGGGGTTTTGACTATGGCTACACCTTC.

Note on this clonotype: At one end the junction does not follow the germline gene, possibly because of a read error. The V gene is TRBV7-9, the J gene TRBJ2-3; D is ambiguous. Germline lookup yields CDR1 SEHNR and CDR2 FQNEAQ (reference sequence). The CDR3 consists of 15 residues. CDR3 coding DNA: TGTGCCAGCAGCCGCTACCAGACAAGCAGAGATACGCAGTATTTT. Residues: CASSRYQTSRDTQYF.

This clonotype was observed many times. The chain uses TRBV24-1 and TRBJ2-3; no definite D call. The CDR3 extends over 15 amino acids. Germline CDR1 reads KGHDR; CDR2 reads SFDVKD. V gave up 3 bases and J gave up 0 bases, with 9 bases separating them. CDR3 loop: CATSDISASTDTQYF. The DNA for the CDR3 is TGTGCCACCAGTGATATCTCAGCGAGCACAGATACGCAGTATTTT.

This clonotype was observed a few times. This chain joins TRBV24-1 and TRBJ1-1; D is undetermined. V lost 5 bases, J lost 3 bases, and 12 bases lay in between. The CDR3 totals 14 residues. Germline V gene sequence: CDR1 KGHDR, CDR2 SFDVKD. CDR3 bases: TGTGCCACCAGTGCCGGATACGTCGACACTGAAGCTTTCTTT. Its translation: CATSAGYVDTEAFF.

In its sample, this clonotype was seen a few times. The chain links TRBV29-1 to TRBJ2-5, with D possibly matching TRBD2 (5 bases). Trimming pared 4 bases from V and 3 bases from J, leaving 6 bases between. Germline loops: CDR1 SQVTM, CDR2 ANQGSEA. The CDR3 consists of 11 residues. The CDR3 region is CSVAGEETQYF. In DNA form, the CDR3 reads TGCAGCGTTGCCGGGGAAGAGACCCAGTACTTC.

The chain has TRBV7-2 and TRBJ2-1, with 11 bases identical to TRBD2. Trimming at V came to 2 bases and at J to 6 bases, leaving 9 bases not matched to a gene. CDR1 SGHTA and CDR2 FQGNSA come from the germline V gene. The CDR3 has 17 amino acids. The CDR3 loop is CASSLKSLLAGGNEQFF. Here the CDR3 DNA reads TGTGCCAGCAGCTTAAAGAGTCTCCTAGCGGGAGGCAATGAGCAGTTCTTC.

The chain recombines TRBV30 with TRBJ1-2, with a tentative D call TRBD1 (6 bases). Looked up from germline, CDR1 is GTSNPN and CDR2 is SVGIG (reference sequence). V gave up 4 bases and J gave up 4 bases, with 13 bases separating them. This CDR3 is 13 amino acids long. The CDR3 is CAWKKDRTYGYTF. The CDR3 coding sequence is TGTGCCTGGAAAAAGGACAGAACCTATGGCTACACCTTC.

This clonotype was counted many times. The CDR3 DNA reads TGCAGTGCTAGGGGGGACAGGGGTAACCAAGAGACCCAGTACTTC. It yields the protein CSARGDRGNQETQYF. The chain has TRBV20-1 and TRBJ2-5; TRBD1 matches at 10 bases. The CDR3 has 15 amino acids. The V segment lost 3 bases and the J segment 0 bases; nucleotides outside the gene matches: 4. CDR1 is DFQATT, CDR2 SNEGSKA, per germline (reference sequence).

This clonotype turned up a few times. This chain uses TRBV10-3 with TRBJ2-7; D perhaps matches TRBD1 (6 bases). Germline-derived CDR1 and CDR2 are ENHRY and SYGVKD. This CDR3 is built from 12 residues. Trimming took 6 bases from V and 3 from J, leaving 9 bases between them. CDR3 DNA: TGTGCCATCAGCCAGGACAGCTACGAGCAGTACGTC. Amino acids: CAISQDSYEQYV.

The V gene is TRBV7-2, the J gene TRBJ2-4; a possible D gene is TRBD1 (6 bases). Trimming took off 1 base at V and 6 bases at J, with 13 bases between the two ends. In germline, CDR1 is SGHTA, CDR2 FQGNSA. CDR3 size: 15 residues. CDR3 sequence: CASSLGPGTRNIQYF. For the CDR3, the DNA is TGTGCCAGCAGCTTAGGGCCAGGGACAAGAAACATTCAGTACTTC.

This clonotype was seen at least ten times. The J gene is TRBJ2-7, the V gene TRBV20-1; 9 bases map to TRBD2. V was pared by 5 bases and J by 0 bases, with 8 bases of the junction left unmatched. The CDR3 spans 15 residues. CDR1 DFQATT and CDR2 SNEGSKA come from the germline V gene (reference sequence). CDR3 bases: TGCAGTGCTTCTCCCCTAGCGGGAAACTCCTACGAGCAGTACTTC. It encodes CSASPLAGNSYEQYF.

The J gene is TRBJ2-3, the V gene TRBV27; 8 positions agree with TRBD1. The CDR3 length is 15 residues. J gave up 5 bases and V 2 bases, and 6 bases lay outside the gene matches. The germline gives CDR1 MNHEY, CDR2 SMNVEV (reference sequence). The CDR3 here is CASSLRPGQVDTQYF. The CDR3 nucleotides are TGTGCCAGCAGTTTAAGGCCGGGACAGGTAGATACGCAGTATTTT.

This clonotype was counted at least ten times. The chain uses TRBV5-1 and TRBJ1-1; D is ambiguous. Germline V CDR1 and CDR2: SGHRS, YFSETQ. CDR3 length: 15 residues. Trimming removed 1 base at V and 0 bases at J, with 10 bases between. In nucleotides, the CDR3 is TGCGCCAGCAGCTTGTCAGTGTCCTTGAACACTGAAGCTTTCTTT. Its translation is CASSLSVSLNTEAFF.

CDR3 loop: CSAPPGTSRRNNEQFF. DNA of the CDR3: TGCAGTGCCCCACCCGGGACTAGCAGAAGAAACAATGAGCAGTTCTTC. V and J are TRBV20-1 and TRBJ2-1, with 9 positions matching TRBD2. The germline V gene has CDR1 DFQATT and CDR2 SNEGSKA (reference sequence). The J segment lost 5 bases and the V segment lost 6 bases, leaving 14 bases of the junction unmatched. This CDR3 contains 16 residues.

The V call is TRBV25-1, the J call TRBJ2-7; D perhaps matches TRBD2 (6 bases). The CDR3 totals 13 residues. Trimming took 3 bases from V and 6 from J, leaving 12 bases between them. CDR1 is MGHDK, CDR2 SYGVNS, per germline. The CDR3 is CASSEAGRIEQYV. CDR3 bases: TGTGCCAGCAGTGAGGCAGGGAGGATCGAGCAGTACGTC.

This clonotype was detected many times. The J gene is TRBJ2-3, the V gene TRBV7-8; possibly TRBD1 for D (6 bases). The CDR3 totals 14 residues. Germline V gives CDR1 SGHVS, CDR2 FQNEAQ. V was trimmed by 5 bases and J by 5 bases, leaving 14 bases between them. CDR3 protein: CASSPGQRRDTQYF. The CDR3 bases are TGTGCCAGCAGCCCTGGACAGAGAAGAGATACGCAGTATTTT.

The V gene is TRBV4-2, the J gene TRBJ1-6; no clear D gene. CDR1 and CDR2 (germline): LGHNA, YNFKEQ. The CDR3 contains 14 residues. V lost 0 bases and J 7 bases, leaving 7 bases between the germline ends. The CDR3 protein is CASSQDGINSPLHF. CDR3 sequence (DNA): TGTGCCAGCAGCCAAGATGGAATAAATTCACCCCTCCACTTT.

The V gene is TRBV7-9, the J gene TRBJ2-1, with 14 positions matching TRBD2. The V and J ends lost 5 bases and 9 bases, in that order; junction bases with no gene match: 9. This CDR3 comprises 16 residues. Per germline, CDR1 SEHNR and CDR2 FQNEAQ (reference sequence). CDR3 sequence reads: CASSPGTSGSSGEQFF. In DNA, the CDR3 is TGTGCCAGCAGCCCGGGGACTAGCGGGAGCTCGGGTGAGCAGTTCTTC.